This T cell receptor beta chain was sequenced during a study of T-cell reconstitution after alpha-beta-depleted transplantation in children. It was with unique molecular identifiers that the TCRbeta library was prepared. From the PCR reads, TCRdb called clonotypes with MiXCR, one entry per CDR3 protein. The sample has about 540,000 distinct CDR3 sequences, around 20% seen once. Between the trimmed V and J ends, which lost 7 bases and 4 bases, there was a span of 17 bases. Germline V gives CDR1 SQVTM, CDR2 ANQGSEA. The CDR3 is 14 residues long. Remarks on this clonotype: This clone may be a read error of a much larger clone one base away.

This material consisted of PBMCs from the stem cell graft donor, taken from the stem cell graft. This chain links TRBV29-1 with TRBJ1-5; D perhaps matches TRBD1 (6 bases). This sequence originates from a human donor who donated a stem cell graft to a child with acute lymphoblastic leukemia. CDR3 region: CSARTAGKNQPQHF. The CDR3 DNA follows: TGCAGCGCTCGGACAGCGGGGAAGAATCAGCCCCAGCATTTT.